This TCR beta chain originates from a study of blood T cell repertoires in COVID-19. This CDR3 contains 14 residues. The V end lost 2 bases, the J end lost 1 base, and 8 bases lay between the germline ends. Germline V gives CDR1 SGHAT, CDR2 FQDESV (reference sequence). TCRdb's table, derived via immunoSEQ multiplex PCR, lists solely in-frame clones and lacks some. In the table there are under 75,000 clones, 75% to 80% of which are singletons. The sequence was obtained from a woman between 55 and 75 years old with acute or convalescent COVID-19. The chain carries TRBV11-1 and TRBJ1-1, with a possible D match to TRBD1 (5 bases). Sequenced material: peripheral blood. CDR3 bases: TGTGCCAGCAGCTTACAGGGCACGAACACTGAAGCTTTCTTT. Its translation is CASSLQGTNTEAFF.